The 29 T cell receptor beta chains given below trace back to one sample, sequenced in a study of CD8 T cells in Susac syndrome. RNA totalling about 0.5 to 1 ug underwent reverse transcription with random hexamers. TCRdb redid the calling of the immunoSEQ multiplex PCR reads with MiXCR, one entry per CDR3 protein. The data contain approximately 270,000 distinct CDR3 sequences, around 95% of them singletons. The sequenced sample consisted of CD4+ T cells from PBMCs. The receptors were sampled from a human donor with multiple sclerosis.

This chain joins TRBV20-1 and TRBJ1-2, with 9 bases that match TRBD1. The germline gives CDR1 DFQATT, CDR2 SNEGSKA (reference sequence). The CDR3 has 15 amino acids. V lost 0 bases and J lost 14; bases outside the gene matches: 16. The CDR3 region is CSARDQGAGTGILTF. CDR3 sequence (DNA): TGCAGTGCTAGAGATCAGGGGGCCGGGACAGGGATCTTAACCTTC.

This clonotype is a singleton in its sample. In nucleotides, the CDR3 is TGTGCCAGCAGTGTCGAGGGAATGGATAATTCACCCCTCCACTTT. Translating it yields CASSVEGMDNSPLHF. The chain employs TRBV2 and TRBJ1-6; D is unclear. The CDR3 runs 15 residues. Germline assignment: CDR1 SNHLY and CDR2 FYNNEI. Trimming took off 4 bases at V and 5 bases at J, with 12 bases between the two ends.

The V and J genes are TRBV19 and TRBJ2-7; unclear D gene. From germline, CDR1 is LNHDA and CDR2 SQIVND (reference sequence). Trimming cost V 6 bases and J 1 base, with 7 bases left between them. This CDR3 has 12 residues. CDR3 nucleotide sequence: TGTGCCAGTAGCGCTCATTCCTACGAGCAGTACTTC. Translating it yields CASSAHSYEQYF. The full variable domain, rest sourced from reference TRBV19 and TRBJ2-7, is DGGITQSPKYLFRKEGQNVTLSCEQNLNHDAMYWYRQDPGQGLRLIYYSQIVNDFQKGDIAEGYSVSREKKESFPLTVTSAQKNPTAFYLCASSAHSYEQYFGPGTRLTVT.

This rearrangement joins TRBV20-1 to TRBJ1-2; 7 positions agree with TRBD1. Trimming removed 4 bases from V and 0 bases from J; junction bases left unmatched: 5. Germline assignment: CDR1 DFQATT and CDR2 SNEGSKA (reference sequence). The CDR3 runs 14 residues. The CDR3 here is CSAKTGVSNYGYTF. The DNA for the CDR3 is TGCAGTGCTAAAACAGGGGTTTCTAACTATGGCTACACCTTC.

This chain uses TRBV29-1 with TRBJ1-3; D call uncertain. The V gene lost 5 bases and the J gene lost 0 bases, with 2 bases spanning the gap. This CDR3 spans 11 amino acids. Germline V gene lookup returns CDR1 SQVTM and CDR2 ANQGSEA. CDR3 bases: TGCAGCGTTAACTCTGGAAACACCATATATTTT. Its protein product is CSVNSGNTIYF.

J is TRBJ1-4 and V is TRBV4-1; D not certain. This CDR3 is 13 amino acids long. V lost 2 bases to trimming and J lost 8 bases, with 9 bases between them. Germline V CDR1 and CDR2: MGHRA, YSYEKL. The CDR3 is CASSQLAGEKLFF. The CDR3 DNA reads as TGCGCCAGCAGCCAACTGGCAGGAGAAAAACTGTTTTTT.

The chain couples TRBV5-1 to TRBJ2-4; D might be TRBD1 or TRBD2, each matching 5 bases. V lost 4 bases, J lost 6 bases, and 17 bases lay in between. Germline-derived CDR1 and CDR2 are SGHRS and YFSETQ. The CDR3 has 15 amino acids. CDR3 nucleotides: TGCGCCAGCAGCCCAGGGTTCGGACTCCGAAACATTCAGTACTTC. Translating gives CASSPGFGLRNIQYF.

The rearrangement joins TRBV12-3 or TRBV12-4 to TRBJ1-1; TRBD1 agrees at 7 bases. This CDR3 is built from 13 residues. V was pared by 5 bases and J by 3 bases, with 3 bases of the junction left unmatched. CDR3 protein: CASSQGVYTEAFF. CDR3 nucleotide sequence: TGTGCCAGCAGTCAGGGGGTTTACACTGAAGCTTTCTTT.

V gene TRBV25-1 combines with J gene TRBJ1-4, with a weak D call TRBD1 (5 bases). The V gene's germline CDR1 is MGHDK and CDR2 SYGVNS. V was shortened by 1 base and J by 5 bases, with 14 bases between the two germline ends. This CDR3 has 16 amino acids. CDR3 DNA: TGTGCCAGCAGTGAATCAGGGTTTCCGAAGAATGAAAAACTGTTTTTT. Its protein product is CASSESGFPKNEKLFF.

The chain is built from TRBV5-1 and TRBJ1-1; TRBD1 aligns across 7 bases. The CDR3 is made up of 15 amino acids. The V and J ends lost 0 bases and 6 bases, in that order; junction bases with no gene match: 8. Per germline, CDR1 SGHRS and CDR2 YFSETQ. As DNA, the CDR3 is TGCGCCAGCAGCTTGGTAGCGCAGGGGGTATCTGAAGCTTTCTTT. Residues: CASSLVAQGVSEAFF. Together with reference TRBV5-1 and TRBJ1-1, the CDR3 gives the full variable domain: KAGVTQTPRYLIKTRGQQVTLSCSPISGHRSVSWYQQTPGQGLQFLFEYFSETQRNKGNFPGRFSGRQFSNSRSEMNVSTLELGDSALYLCASSLVAQGVSEAFFGQGTRLTVV.

The chain uses TRBV2 and TRBJ2-5, with 12 nucleotides matching TRBD1. V gave up 4 bases and J gave up 4 bases; unmatched junction bases: 4. The V gene's germline CDR1 is SNHLY and CDR2 FYNNEI. CDR3 size: 15 residues. The DNA of the CDR3 is TGTGCCAGCAGTGCGGGACAGGGGGCTATAGAGACCCAGTACTTC. Its protein is CASSAGQGAIETQYF.

The CDR3 loop reads CSARRTLGSGVSSYEQYF. In nucleotides, the CDR3 is TGCAGTGCTAGACGAACCTTAGGTAGCGGGGTCTCCTCCTACGAGCAGTACTTC. The V gene is TRBV20-1, the J gene TRBJ2-7, with 8 nucleotides matching TRBD2. Germline loops: CDR1 DFQATT, CDR2 SNEGSKA (reference sequence). V trimming: 2 bases; J trimming: 0 bases; junction bases outside the gene matches: 15. The CDR3 totals 18 residues.

The rearrangement joins TRBV9 to TRBJ2-2; no firm D call. Germline V lookup: CDR1 SGDLS, CDR2 YYNGEE. The CDR3 totals 15 residues. The V and J ends lost 0 bases and 8 bases respectively, with 14 bases between them. CDR3 nucleotides: TGTGCCAGCAGCGTAGGCGTCTACTCACGAGGGGAGCTGTTTTTT. Translated: CASSVGVYSRGELFF.

The chain links TRBV30 to TRBJ1-4; 7 bases agree with TRBD1. Germline V CDR1 and CDR2: GTSNPN, SVGIG (reference sequence). The ends lost 5 bases at V and 7 bases at J; junction bases unmatched: 4. The CDR3 length is 12 residues. The CDR3 region is CAWDRVSEKLFF. CDR3 DNA: TGTGCCTGGGACAGGGTTTCTGAAAAACTGTTTTTT.

This clonotype was seen only once. The chain has TRBV5-1 and TRBJ1-4; tentative D call: TRBD1 (5 bases). Germline lookup yields CDR1 SGHRS and CDR2 YFSETQ. There are 12 residues in the CDR3. V dropped 0 bases and J dropped 10 bases, with 7 bases sitting between them. CDR3 sequence reads: CASSLGDAKLFF. In nucleotides, the CDR3 is TGCGCCAGCAGCTTGGGGGACGCAAAACTGTTTTTT.

The chain has TRBV3-1 and TRBJ1-2; no definite D call. Germline V gene sequence: CDR1 LGHDT, CDR2 YNNKEL (reference sequence). V shed 0 bases and J shed 8 bases, with 16 bases lying between them. The CDR3 has 15 amino acids. The CDR3 coding sequence is TGTGCCAGCAGCCAAGATCGAGGAGTAGGGAGCGGCTACACCTTC. Amino acid sequence: CASSQDRGVGSGYTF.

This clonotype was detected only a few times. The rearrangement joins TRBV27 to TRBJ2-5; the match to TRBD1 covers 8 bases. The CDR3 contains 13 residues. The V and J ends lost 2 bases and 4 bases, in that order; junction bases with no gene match: 0. Germline CDR1 reads MNHEY; CDR2 reads SMNVEV (reference sequence). DNA for the CDR3: TGTGCCAGCAGTTTAACAGGGGGAGAGACCCAGTACTTC. Residues: CASSLTGGETQYF.

The rearrangement links TRBV19 to TRBJ1-2; 8 nucleotides align to TRBD1. The CDR3 is made up of 13 amino acids. V gave up 5 bases and J gave up 3 bases; unmatched junction bases: 2. Germline V gene data show CDR1 as LNHDA and CDR2 as SQIVND (reference sequence). This chain's CDR3 is CASSATGDYGYTF. The CDR3 DNA reads as TGTGCCAGTAGTGCGACAGGGGACTATGGCTACACCTTC.

The rearrangement links TRBV20-1 to TRBJ2-1; 7 bases line up with TRBD2. V lost 0 bases to trimming and J lost 4 bases; unmatched junction nucleotides: 6. This CDR3 is built from 15 residues. CDR1 and CDR2 from the germline V gene are DFQATT and SNEGSKA (reference sequence). CDR3 nucleotide sequence: TGCAGTGCTAGAGATTTCAAGCGGGGATACAATGAGCAGTTCTTC. It translates to CSARDFKRGYNEQFF.

The chain joins TRBV19 to TRBJ1-1; the D gene is possibly TRBD1 (5 bases). The V gene's germline CDR1 is LNHDA and CDR2 SQIVND (reference sequence). The CDR3 extends over 13 amino acids. V was trimmed by 5 bases and J by 5 bases, leaving 12 bases between them. The CDR3, as DNA: TGTGCCAGTAGTCCCCCTGGGGGGACTGAAGCTTTCTTT. This translates into CASSPPGGTEAFF.

This clonotype was seen a single time. The gene calls are TRBV20-1 and TRBJ1-6; TRBD1 agrees at 7 bases. Germline CDR1 and CDR2: DFQATT and SNEGSKA (reference sequence). The CDR3 is 13 residues long. V shed 4 bases and J 7 bases; nucleotides not matched to a gene: 4. CDR3 DNA sequence: TGCAGTGCTATTACAGGGGTAAATTCACCCCTCCACTTT. Amino acid sequence: CSAITGVNSPLHF.

This rearrangement joins TRBV20-1 to TRBJ2-4; 11 nucleotides align to TRBD2. The CDR3 loop spans 13 amino acids. Germline V gives CDR1 DFQATT, CDR2 SNEGSKA (reference sequence). Unmatched junction bases numbered 4, after V lost 6 bases and J lost 6 bases. The CDR3 nucleotides are TGCAGTGCCCTGACTAGCGGGACAAACATTCAGTACTTC. Protein: CSALTSGTNIQYF.

The V call is TRBV11-2, the J call TRBJ2-4; 7 bases match TRBD2. The CDR3 totals 14 residues. V shed 5 bases, J shed 12 bases, and the junction held 13 bases outside the gene matches. Per germline, CDR1 SGHAT and CDR2 FQNNGV. In nucleotides, the CDR3 is TGTGCCAGCAGCCCCTCCCGCCCTCCGGGGGGTCAGTACTTC. It is translated as CASSPSRPPGGQYF.

This clonotype came up once. The chain couples TRBV19 to TRBJ2-1; D is perhaps TRBD1 (6 bases). V lost 3 bases and J lost 5, with 14 bases in between. This CDR3 has 15 residues. Germline V lookup: CDR1 LNHDA, CDR2 SQIVND (reference sequence). In DNA, the CDR3 is TGTGCCAGTAGTATCGGCAGGGGTGGGCACAATGAGCAGTTCTTC. Translating gives CASSIGRGGHNEQFF.

This rearrangement joins TRBV7-2 to TRBJ1-6; 9 nucleotides match TRBD1. The CDR3 has 15 residues. The J segment lost 9 bases and the V segment lost 7 bases, leaving 10 bases of the junction unmatched. Germline CDR1 SGHTA, CDR2 FQGNSA. CDR3 sequence reads: CASTFGGQGSSPLHF. CDR3 bases: TGTGCCAGCACCTTCGGGGGACAGGGAAGTTCACCCCTCCACTTT. Full variable domain (outside the CDR3, taken from reference TRBV7-2 and TRBJ1-6): GAGVSQSPSNKVTEKGKDVELRCDPISGHTALYWYRQSLGQGLEFLIYFQGNSAPDKSGLPSDRFSAERTGGSVSTLTIQRTQQEDSAVYLCASTFGGQGSSPLHFGNGTRLTVT.

This chain connects TRBV29-1 to TRBJ2-5; D may be TRBD1 (8 bases). Trimming took 4 bases from V and 5 from J, leaving 14 bases between them. The length of the CDR3 is 13 residues. Germline V gene data show CDR1 as SQVTM and CDR2 as ANQGSEA. CDR3 region: CSVGHRGGETQYF. The CDR3 DNA reads TGCAGCGTTGGGCACAGGGGGGGGGAGACCCAGTACTTC.

This clonotype was seen a few times. The gene calls are TRBV12-3 or TRBV12-4 and TRBJ2-7; the match to TRBD1 covers 8 bases. The trim removed 3 bases at V and 2 bases at J, leaving 6 bases unmatched. This CDR3 contains 15 residues. CDR3 residues: CASSFGQGRAYEQYF. In DNA form, the CDR3 reads TGTGCCAGCAGTTTCGGACAGGGCAGGGCCTACGAGCAGTACTTC.

This clonotype was seen a single time. This rearrangement joins TRBV29-1 to TRBJ2-1, with 10 bases fitting TRBD2. V shed 4 bases, J shed 2 bases, and the junction held 5 bases outside the gene matches. This CDR3 region has 15 residues. Germline V gene data show CDR1 as SQVTM and CDR2 as ANQGSEA. CDR3 in DNA: TGCAGCGTTGGGGCTAGCGGGGGAACCTACAATGAGCAGTTCTTC. This gives the protein CSVGASGGTYNEQFF.

The chain is built from TRBV6-1 and TRBJ1-1; 7 bases are a match to TRBD1. The CDR3 loop spans 16 amino acids. CDR1 is MNHNS and CDR2 is SASEGT in the germline V gene. Trimming at V came to 5 bases and at J to 2 bases, leaving 11 bases not matched to a gene. The CDR3 DNA reads TGTGCCAGCAGTCTTACCCCCGGGACAGCCAACACTGAAGCTTTCTTT. This encodes CASSLTPGTANTEAFF.